This TCR beta chain came from a study of CD8+ T cells in alopecia areata. Study in general: Treated patients swallowed 5 to 10 mg of oral tofacitinib twice daily.

CDR3 length: 15 residues. Germline loops: CDR1 SGHVS, CDR2 FNYEAQ. V was shortened by 1 base and J by 3 bases, with 9 bases between the two germline ends. Extracted from the samples, RNA was reverse transcribed into cDNA to serve as the sequencing template. The repertoire was sequenced with immunoSEQ multiplex PCR; TCRdb's copy has only in-frame clones and lacks some. This sample yields approximately 61,000 clones, of which 96% are seen a single time; around 25% belongs to the top ten. The starting material was CD8+ T cells sorted from blood, obtained at week 0. This clonotype originated in a human donor with alopecia areata. V usage is TRBV7-6 and J usage is TRBJ1-4; no definite D call. This CDR3 reads CASSLVAEANEKLFF. The DNA of the CDR3 is TGTGCCAGCAGCTTAGTTGCAGAGGCTAATGAAAAACTGTTTTTT.